Below, 26 T cell receptor beta chains from the same sample are listed, as sequenced in a study of tumor and adjacent non-tumor tissue in lung cancer. TCRbeta libraries were built with three rounds of nested PCR, modified from ARM-PCR. TCRdb reprocessed the multiplex PCR reads via MiXCR and lists one record per CDR3 protein. Of more than 55,000 distinct CDR3 sequences listed, 65% to 80% are singletons. No cell sorting was done before RNA was extracted from the tissue. This non-tumor lung sample came from over 3 cm beyond the tumor edge. Sequenced material: distant non-tumor lung tissue. The receptors here all came from a man between 60 and 75 years old with non-small cell lung cancer.

As concerns this clonotype: A junction end diverges from the germline sequence, so it may reflect a read error. The rearrangement links TRBV10-3 to TRBJ2-7, with TRBD2 as a possible D gene (5 bases). The CDR3 runs 16 residues. Germline V CDR1 and CDR2: ENHRY, SYGVKD. The CDR3 DNA reads TGTGCCTCAGAGGGCTGGGTGGGCCGGTGTGTTCGCGAGCTGTACTTC. It translates to CASEGWVGRCVRELYF.

For this clonotype: The junction departs from the called germline gene at one end, perhaps through a read error. This chain links TRBV12-3 or TRBV12-4 with TRBJ2-3; D not resolved. Near its end, the DNA agrees better with TRBJ1-5, so the J call may be wrong. CDR3 size: 15 residues. The CDR3 DNA follows: TGTGTCAGCAGTTTTTGGGTCCCAAGCACAGCTACGCAGCATTTT. Translated, it gives CVSSFWVPSTATQHF.

This clonotype has only one observation. No conserved phenylalanine or tryptophan is present at the end of the CDR3, so a read error is the likely explanation. The chain uses TRBV14 and TRBJ2-2; D is uncertain. The CDR3 runs to 13 residues. Trimming left V 5 bases short and J 7 bases short, with 11 bases between. Germline CDR1 is SGHDN and CDR2 is FVKESK. In nucleotides, the CDR3 is TGTGCCAGCAGCGATCTAGACAACGGGGAGCTGTTTTCT. It specifies CASSDLDNGELFS.

This clonotype was counted only a few times. CDR3 sequence: CASSRDTQETQYF. CDR3 sequence (DNA): TGTGCCAGCAGTCGGGACACCCAAGAGACCCAGTACTTC. The genes are TRBV5-6 and TRBJ2-5, with a tentative D call TRBD1 (6 bases). The V gene's germline CDR1 is SGHDT and CDR2 YYEEEE. This CDR3 is built from 13 residues. Deletions cut 5 bases from V and 1 base from J, with 9 bases between.

A note on this clonotype: Being one base from a much bigger clone, this may be a read error. The chain couples TRBV28 to TRBJ2-7; no reliable D call. The CDR3 length is 15 residues. With 3 bases removed from V and 3 bases from J, the gap between germline ends came to 15 bases. CDR1 is MDHEN and CDR2 is SYDVKM in the germline V gene. CDR3 in DNA: TGTGCCAGCAGTTTCGGAGTGGAAGGTATCTACGAGCAGTACTTC. It translates to CASSFGVEGIYEQYF.

On this clonotype itself: No conserved phenylalanine or tryptophan ends this CDR3, so it is likely a read error. V usage is TRBV13 and J usage is TRBJ2-5, with 11 bases that match TRBD2. V trimming: 9 bases; J trimming: 3 bases; junction bases outside the gene matches: 12. Germline loops: CDR1 PRHDT, CDR2 FYEKMQ (reference sequence). The CDR3 consists of 16 residues. In DNA, the CDR3 is TGTGCCAGTAGTCTCGGACTAGCGGGTTTAGAAGAGACCCAGTACTTA. Its protein product is CASSLGLAGLEETQYL.

The rearrangement joins TRBV6-5 to TRBJ2-5, with a tentative D call TRBD2 (5 bases). Germline-derived CDR1 and CDR2 are MNHEY and SVGAGI. This CDR3 spans 13 amino acids. The CDR3 reads CDSSYGNGETQYF. The DNA for the CDR3 is TGTGATAGCAGTTACGGGAATGGAGAGACCCAGTACTTC.

A word on this clonotype: Germline and junction disagree at one end, which may indicate a read error. This chain links TRBV20-1 with TRBJ1-1; 8 nucleotides align to TRBD1. Looked up from germline, CDR1 is DFQATT and CDR2 is SNEGSKA (reference sequence). The CDR3 contains 14 residues. The DNA of the CDR3 is TGCAGTGTTAGACCCTACAACAGGGGGACTGGAGCTTTATTT. Translation: CSVRPYNRGTGALF.

The table lists this clonotype with a few counts. This may be a read error: a much more frequent sequence differs by one nucleotide. V and J are TRBV5-1 and TRBJ2-3, with D possibly matching TRBD1 (5 bases). Germline assignment: CDR1 SGHRS and CDR2 YFSETQ. CDR3 length: 14 residues. The CDR3 region is CASSPDSSIDTQYF. In DNA, the CDR3 is TGCGCCAGCAGCCCCGACAGTAGCATAGATACGCAGTATTTT. Full variable domain (outside the CDR3, taken from reference TRBV5-1 and TRBJ2-3): KAGVTQTPRYLIKTRGQQVTLSCSPISGHRSVSWYQQTPGQGLQFLFEYFSETQRNKGNFPGRFSGRQFSNSRSEMNVSTLELGDSALYLCASSPDSSIDTQYFGPGTRLTVL.

For this clonotype: An end of the junction does not agree with germline; a read error may underlie this. The chain combines TRBV29-1 with TRBJ2-7; 8 nucleotides align to TRBD2. Germline-derived CDR1 and CDR2 are SQVTM and ANQGSEA. The CDR3 runs to 12 residues. The chain's CDR3 is CSVEAGGYELYF. DNA for the CDR3: TGCAGCGTTGAGGCGGGAGGCTACGAGCTGTACTTC.

Of note for this clonotype: In this CDR3 the conserved last residue, phenylalanine or tryptophan, is missing, so a read error is likely. The genes are TRBV29-1 and TRBJ2-7, with 10 bases aligning to TRBD1. CDR3 length equals 15 residues. V lost 1 base and J lost 3; bases outside the gene matches: 6. The germline V gene encodes CDR1 SQVTM and CDR2 ANQGSEA. The CDR3 DNA reads TGCAGCGTTGAAGGGGGGACAGGGGTCATCTACGAGCAGTACTCC. It is translated as CSVEGGTGVIYEQYS.

A note on this clonotype: At one end the junction does not follow the germline gene, possibly because of a read error. The genes are TRBV28 and TRBJ2-1; weak D call: TRBD2 (5 bases). The CDR3 consists of 17 residues. Germline CDR1 reads MDHEN; CDR2 reads SYDVKM. In DNA form, the CDR3 reads TGTGCCATCAGTTTTCCCGTTAGTGCGGGCTCCTACAATGAACAGTTCTTC. It yields the protein CAISFPVSAGSYNEQFF.

This clonotype was seen just once. J is TRBJ2-1 and V is TRBV5-4; tentatively, D is TRBD1 or TRBD2 (6 bases each). V lost 5 bases and J 5 bases, leaving 23 bases between the germline ends. CDR3 length equals 17 residues. Germline V gene lookup returns CDR1 SGHNT and CDR2 YYREEE (reference sequence). CDR3 loop: CASSPFEGGARNNEQFF. The CDR3 DNA is TGTGCCAGCAGTCCTTTTGAGGGGGGCGCCCGTAACAATGAGCAGTTCTTC.

To note about this clonotype: The junction shows a germline mismatch at one end, possibly a read error. The rearrangement uses TRBV11-1 and TRBJ2-7; no clear D. The CDR3 is 14 amino acids. CDR1 SGHAT and CDR2 FQDESV come from the germline V gene (reference sequence). The CDR3 protein is CASSLKISSYVQYF. The CDR3 DNA follows: TGTGCCAGCAGCTTGAAAATCAGTTCCTACGTGCAGTACTTC.

As DNA, the CDR3 is TGTGCCAGCAGTGAGTATTCAGCAAGCTCCTACAATGGGCAATTCTTC. Protein sequence: CASSEYSASSYNGQFF. The rearrangement uses TRBV6-1 and TRBJ2-1; D is unresolved. Per germline, CDR1 MNHNS and CDR2 SASEGT. V dropped 3 bases and J dropped 16 bases, with 28 bases sitting between them. CDR3 length: 16 amino acids.

This chain joins TRBV30 and TRBJ1-2; D is unresolved. The V and J ends lost 3 bases and 4 bases respectively, with 18 bases between them. Germline assignment: CDR1 GTSNPN and CDR2 SVGIG (reference sequence). The CDR3 loop spans 15 amino acids. In DNA, the CDR3 is TGTGCCTGGAGCCCAGTGGGGAGGGCGCTCTATGGCTACACCTTC. It is translated as CAWSPVGRALYGYTF.

About this clonotype: The junction and the germline gene differ at one end; a read error may be behind it. The V gene is TRBV4-2, the J gene TRBJ1-5; 8 nucleotides match TRBD1. Germline values: CDR1 LGHNA, CDR2 YNFKEQ. This CDR3 comprises 15 residues. The CDR3 region is CTSNQTGTGKQPQHF. DNA of the CDR3: TGTACCAGCAACCAGACAGGGACAGGCAAGCAGCCCCAACATTTT.

Of note for this clonotype: Germline and junction disagree at one end, which may indicate a read error. This sequence joins TRBV4-1 and TRBJ2-7, with no clear D. The CDR3 is 15 amino acids. Looked up from germline, CDR1 is MGHRA and CDR2 is YSYEKL. CDR3 nucleotides: TGCGCCAGCAGACAAGGTCCAGTGGTGAACTACGAGCAGTACTTC. Its translation is CASRQGPVVNYEQYF.

About this clonotype: No conserved phenylalanine or tryptophan is present at the end of the CDR3, so a read error is the likely explanation. The CDR3 reads CGVGKTGNGYTL. The CDR3 region has the DNA TGCGGCGTTGGCAAGACAGGGAACGGCTACACCCTC. The V call is TRBV29-1, the J call TRBJ1-2; the match to TRBD1 covers 7 bases. The germline V gene has CDR1 SQVTM and CDR2 ANQGSEA. The CDR3 consists of 12 residues.

Note on this clonotype: At one end, the junction sequence differs from germline, possibly due to a read error. V is TRBV18 and J is TRBJ2-5; D is perhaps TRBD1 (5 bases). The CDR3 is made up of 15 amino acids. CDR1 is KGHSH and CDR2 is LQKENI in the germline V gene. The CDR3 is CASSPQSSGQETRYF. The CDR3 DNA is TGTGCCAGCTCACCACAGAGTTCCGGACAAGAGACCCGGTACTTC.

Notes on this clonotype: A much larger clone lies a single base off, so this may be a read error. This chain connects TRBV5-1 to TRBJ2-7, with TRBD2 identical over 9 bases. CDR1 SGHRS and CDR2 YFSETQ come from the germline V gene. This CDR3 region has 14 residues. DNA for the CDR3: TGCGCCAGGAGCTTAGCGGGAGTGTCCAACGAGCAGTACTTC. It is translated as CARSLAGVSNEQYF.

A note on this clonotype: A clone one base away is much larger, so this may be a read error. The V call is TRBV5-1, the J call TRBJ1-1; D is unclear. Germline V lookup: CDR1 SGHRS, CDR2 YFSETQ. The CDR3 consists of 14 residues. The chain's CDR3 is CASTLDGANTEAFF. The DNA of the CDR3 is TGCGCCAGCACCTTGGACGGCGCGAACACTGAAGCTTTCTTT.

To note about this clonotype: Because the CDR3 is missing its conserved closing phenylalanine or tryptophan, this is likely a read error. This chain uses TRBV4-1 with TRBJ1-5; D is ambiguous. V was trimmed by 0 bases and J by 10 bases, leaving 19 bases between them. CDR1 MGHRA and CDR2 YSYEKL come from the germline V gene. The length of the CDR3 is 16 residues. The CDR3 coding sequence is TGCGCCAGCAGCCAAGAAGTCGCCACGAGACGTCATCCCCAGCATTAT. It translates to CASSQEVATRRHPQHY.

A note on this clonotype: This CDR3 fails to terminate in the conserved phenylalanine or tryptophan, so it likely reflects a read error. No DNA is shown, since the ends of the CDR3 on it are uncertain; the CDR3 is the one TCRdb lists. The chain employs TRBV4-1 and TRBJ2-7; whether TRBD2, the table's D call, matches the DNA was not checked. The germline V gene encodes CDR1 MGHRA and CDR2 YSYEKL. From its first to its last residue, the CDR3 has 17 amino acids. CDR3 in amino acids: CASSQHWVGGRGCEQYI.

This clonotype was seen at least ten times. The rearrangement links TRBV6-1 to TRBJ1-6; D is unresolved. The CDR3 has 12 amino acids. The V and J ends lost 3 bases and 9 bases respectively, with 6 bases between them. Germline lookup yields CDR1 MNHNS and CDR2 SASEGT. CDR3 residues: CASSDRRSPLHF. CDR3 nucleotides: TGTGCCAGCAGTGACCGACGTTCACCCCTCCACTTT.

Regarding this clonotype: One end of the junction varies from germline; a read error may be responsible. This sequence joins TRBV11-3 and TRBJ2-1; D remains unclear. Germline CDR1 is SGHNT and CDR2 is YENEEA. The CDR3 length is 12 residues. Here the CDR3 reads CTSSKTDNGQFF. CDR3 in DNA: TGTACCAGCAGCAAAACAGACAATGGGCAGTTCTTC.